These T cell receptor beta chains were read from a single sample in a study of blood T cell repertoires in COVID-19. The repertoire was sequenced with immunoSEQ multiplex PCR; TCRdb's copy has only in-frame clones and lacks some. The sample has hundreds of thousands of clones; more than 70% are singletons. The sample comprised peripheral blood. Receptors originate from a woman aged 55-69 years with COVID-19, enrolled during active disease. The CDR3 runs from the conserved cysteine through the conserved F or W. A D gene is named only where the DNA matches it firmly. Clone size is shown for a subset of rows, as once, few, many or a class of expanded clone.

CDR3 DNA	CDR3 protein	D gene	CDR3 length	clone size	V gene	J gene
TGTGCCAGCAGCCCGGGGGTAGCGAACACTGAAGCTTTCTTT	CASSPGVANTEAFF	-	14	-	TRBV5-6	TRBJ1-1
TGTGCCAGTAGTGCGTTGGACAGTCCCAACACCGGGGAGCTGTTTTTT	CASSALDSPNTGELFF	-	16	-	TRBV19	TRBJ2-2
TGTGCCAGCAGTTTATCCCAGGGTCGCTACACCTTC	CASSLSQGRYTF	-	12	-	TRBV28	TRBJ1-2
TGTGCCAGCAGCTTGGCTGACAGAGGTGCGCCCCTCCACTTT	CASSLADRGAPLHF	-	14	-	TRBV5-4	TRBJ1-6
TGTGCCAGCAGCCCCGGACAGGCTAACTATGGCTACACCTTC	CASSPGQANYGYTF	TRBD1	14	-	TRBV11-2	TRBJ1-2
TGTGCCAGCCCCGACCCCACAGGGTTAGGCTACACCTTC	CASPDPTGLGYTF	-	13	-	TRBV2	TRBJ1-2
TGCGCCAGCAGCCAAGATCCTCAGGCCAAACCTGGCTACACCTTC	CASSQDPQAKPGYTF	-	15	-	TRBV4-1	TRBJ1-2
TGTGCCAGCAGCGCACAGACAGGGGTTGGACAGCCCCAGCATTTT	CASSAQTGVGQPQHF	TRBD1	15	-	TRBV7-2	TRBJ1-5
TGTGCCAGCAGTTTCGGTCGGGTAGATGGCTACACCTTC	CASSFGRVDGYTF	-	13	-	TRBV28	TRBJ1-2
TGTGCCAGCAGCTTAGACCTAGCGGGGGGACACAATGAGCAGTTCTTC	CASSLDLAGGHNEQFF	TRBD2	16	-	TRBV7-8	TRBJ2-1
TGTGCCAGCAAACAGGGGGCCAATCAGCCCCAGCATTTT	CASKQGANQPQHF	TRBD1	13	-	TRBV2	TRBJ1-5
TGTGCCAGCAGCTTGTCTAGCCACAATGAGCAGTTCTTC	CASSLSSHNEQFF	-	13	-	TRBV5-4	TRBJ2-1
TGTGCCAGCAGTTCCCGCTCACCCGAGGCTTTCTTT	CASSSRSPEAFF	-	12	-	TRBV28	TRBJ1-1
TGTGCCAGCAGCGTAGAGGGAGGGGGGGAAGCTTTCTTT	CASSVEGGGEAFF	-	13	-	TRBV9	TRBJ1-1
TGCGCCAGCAGCCCCGGACAGCTTTATAATGAAAAACTGTTTTTT	CASSPGQLYNEKLFF	-	15	-	TRBV5-1	TRBJ1-4
TGCGCCAGCAGCTCGGGGGGGAGCGAGCAGTACTTC	CASSSGGSEQYF	TRBD2	12	-	TRBV5-1	TRBJ2-7
TGTGCCACCTCGGTCATTCGAGGAAATCAGCCCCAGCATTTT	CATSVIRGNQPQHF	-	14	-	TRBV15	TRBJ1-5
TGTGCCAGCCGAAGGGGGCTTTATGAAGCTTTCTTT	CASRRGLYEAFF	TRBD1	12	-	TRBV2	TRBJ1-1
TGTGCCAGCAGCTTGCGGGGGAGGGATACGCAGTATTTT	CASSLRGRDTQYF	-	13	-	TRBV5-4	TRBJ2-3
TGTGCCAGCAGCCTCCTGACAGGGGCGGTTGAGACCCAGTACTTC	CASSLLTGAVETQYF	TRBD1	15	-	TRBV3-1/TRBV3-2	TRBJ2-5
TGTGCCAGCAGCCTTACAGAAAACACTGAAGCTTTCTTT	CASSLTENTEAFF	-	13	-	TRBV11-1	TRBJ1-1
TGTGCCAGCAGCCCCGACAGGACTAACTATGGCTACACCTTC	CASSPDRTNYGYTF	-	14	-	TRBV7-8	TRBJ1-2
TGTGCCATCAGTGTGGGGACAGTTCTCACTGAAGCTTTCTTT	CAISVGTVLTEAFF	TRBD1	14	-	TRBV10-3	TRBJ1-1
TGTGCCAGCAGCTTGCGGGGGACCGACAGGGTTACTAACTATGGCTACACCTTC	CASSLRGTDRVTNYGYTF	TRBD1	18	-	TRBV5-4	TRBJ1-2
TGTGCCAGTAGCACGGGACAGGCGTACTCTGGGGCCAACGTCCTGACTTTC	CASSTGQAYSGANVLTF	TRBD1	17	-	TRBV19	TRBJ2-6
TGCGCCAGCAGCTTGGCCCTAGCTAACTATGGCTACACCTTC	CASSLALANYGYTF	-	14	-	TRBV5-1	TRBJ1-2
TGTGCCAGCAGCCAGGCAGGGGTCTACGAGCAGTACTTC	CASSQAGVYEQYF	-	13	-	TRBV5-6	TRBJ2-7
TGTGCCAGTAGTGTCGGGACACTCTACACCGGGGAGCTGTTTTTT	CASSVGTLYTGELFF	-	15	-	TRBV19	TRBJ2-2
TGTGCCAGCAGCCAAACTAGCGGGGGTAGCACAGATACGCAGTATTTT	CASSQTSGGSTDTQYF	TRBD2	16	-	TRBV3-1/TRBV3-2	TRBJ2-3
TGCAGCGGGGGACAGCACACAGATACGCAGTATTTT	CSGGQHTDTQYF	TRBD1	12	-	TRBV29-1	TRBJ2-3
TGTGCCAGCAGTGAAGGCTCGGGTAGCAATCAGCCCCAGCATTTT	CASSEGSGSNQPQHF	-	15	-	TRBV6-1	TRBJ1-5
TGTGCCAGTAGCCCGGGACAGGGGGTTTTTACTAATGAAAAACTGTTTTTT	CASSPGQGVFTNEKLFF	TRBD1	17	-	TRBV19	TRBJ1-4
TGTGCCAGCAGTTTATTTGGGGACAGGGGCAATCAGCCCCAGCATTTT	CASSLFGDRGNQPQHF	TRBD1	16	few	TRBV28	TRBJ1-5
TGTGCCAGCAGTTTATTGGACATCAATCAGCCCCAGCATTTT	CASSLLDINQPQHF	-	14	-	TRBV28	TRBJ1-5
TGTGCCAGCTCTCAGGGAGGACAGGGTACTGAAGCTTTCTTT	CASSQGGQGTEAFF	TRBD1	14	once	TRBV18	TRBJ1-1
TGCGCCAGCAGCCAAGTGGAGGGAATGAACACTGAAGCTTTCTTT	CASSQVEGMNTEAFF	-	15	-	TRBV4-1	TRBJ1-1
TGTGCTTGTGACATGGGTAGCAATCAGCCCCAGCATTTT	CACDMGSNQPQHF	-	13	-	TRBV30	TRBJ1-5
TGTGCCAGCAGCCTGGATTTTGCGGGGGGTGAGCAGTTCTTC	CASSLDFAGGEQFF	TRBD2	14	-	TRBV7-3	TRBJ2-1
TGTGCCAGCACCCCCATGACAGCTAACTATGGCTACACCTTC	CASTPMTANYGYTF	-	14	-	TRBV7-2	TRBJ1-2
TGTGCCAGCAGCTTGGGGGGGCCGGGGACCTTCTATGGCTACACCTTC	CASSLGGPGTFYGYTF	-	16	-	TRBV5-4	TRBJ1-2